This TCR beta chain was recovered during a study of response to subunit inactivated influenza vaccine. Via MiXCR, TCRdb re-called the RT-PCR reads, giving one row per CDR3 protein. The table has about 540,000 distinct CDR3 sequences, 20% to 25% seen once. Germline-derived CDR1 and CDR2 are SGDLS and YYNGEE. The CDR3 is made up of 13 amino acids. V was trimmed by 4 bases and J by 9 bases, leaving 14 bases between them. These data were likewise used in another study, on T cells expressing NK-cell markers. That source notes: Beta-chain TCR cDNA was generated via 5'RACE template switching with UMIs. Repertoire data for TCR beta were derived from sorted T cells (CD3+CD56+NKG2C+, CD3+CD56+NKG2C- and CD3+CD56-NKG2C+). An anti-gamma-delta TCR antibody was added in several experiments. It restricted sorting to alpha-beta TCR-expressing T cells. The share of CD8+ T cells held by dominant NKG2C+ clonotypes was about 1.0-7.5% in about 6 donors. Questions lingered over whether expanded NKG2C+ T cell clones were HCMV-specific.

Sequenced here: CD4+ T cells sorted from PBMCs, sampled 11 to 12 days after vaccination. The clonotype was recovered from a man in his fifties or sixties who received an inactivated influenza vaccine. The chain carries TRBV9 and TRBJ2-1; D assignment may be TRBD1 or TRBD2 (5 bases each). The CDR3 DNA reads as TGTGCCAGCAGCCTATATTCCGGGACTGAGCAGTTCTTC. This translates into CASSLYSGTEQFF.